This T cell receptor beta chain was obtained from a study of T cell changes during pregnancy in multiple sclerosis. Data came from immunoSEQ multiplex PCR; TCRdb stores just in-frame clones and leaves some out. This table holds approximately 40,000 clones, around 89% found once. The V and J ends lost 4 bases and 2 bases, in that order; junction bases with no gene match: 6. The CDR3 sequence is 15 residues long. Germline CDR1 and CDR2: SGHRS and YFSETQ. This clone was seen only a few times. This clonotype originated in a female donor with multiple sclerosis, enrolled in a pregnancy study. V usage is TRBV5-1 and J usage is TRBJ2-7, with 10 bases aligning to TRBD1. Here the sequenced sample was CD4+ T cells from peripheral blood mononuclear cells, taken in the second trimester of pregnancy. The CDR3 is CASSPRTGGTYEQYF. CDR3 sequence (DNA): TGCGCCAGCAGCCCCCGGACAGGGGGGACCTACGAGCAGTACTTC.